This T cell receptor (beta chain) was sequenced during a study of cytomegalovirus exposure and HLA in healthy donors. Study information: Falling in the Caucasian-associated ancestry cluster were about four fifths of about 400 genotyped donors.

This clone was seen a handful of times. After removal of 7 bases from V and 4 bases from J, the junction contained 3 bases not matched to a gene. The CDR3 sequence is 12 residues long. Germline V gene lookup returns CDR1 SNHLY and CDR2 FYNNEI. 13 Jbeta primers and 60 Vbeta primers were used for the PCR. Here immunoSEQ multiplex PCR was the method, and the copy in TCRdb shows in-frame clones only, minus some. Counted here are over 100,000 clones, 8.5% to 10% occurring once; the ten biggest clones make up 5.5%. V is TRBV2 and J is TRBJ1-1; TRBD1 matches 7 bases. The sequence was collected from a man aged 35-49 years in good health and CMV-seronegative. Sequenced material: PBMCs. CDR3 residues: CASKDRATEAFF. CDR3 DNA: TGTGCCAGCAAAGACAGGGCCACTGAAGCTTTCTTT.